These 21 T cell receptor beta chains originate from one sample sequenced in a study of T-cell memory formation after mild COVID-19. TCRdb re-called the 5' RACE reads with MiXCR, one entry per CDR3 protein. The data contain 180,000 or so distinct CDR3 sequences, 16% of them singletons. Material: PBMCs or a T cell subset sorted from them (not recorded which). These receptors were collected from an adult woman who had mild COVID-19 (a few samples of this study predate the infection). Cell type and time point are not known.

This clonotype was counted between two and nine times. The rearrangement joins TRBV30 to TRBJ1-5; tentative D call: TRBD1 (5 bases). V was clipped by 1 base and J by 6 bases, with 10 bases between them. The germline CDR1 and CDR2 sequences are GTSNPN and SVGIG (reference sequence). The CDR3 spans 13 residues. CDR3 DNA: TGTGCCTGGAGTGGGGGGGGAAGTCAGCCCCAGCATTTT. Protein: CAWSGGGSQPQHF.

V is TRBV6-2 or TRBV6-3 and J is TRBJ2-5; D gene uncertain. Germline V gene sequence: CDR1 MNHEY, CDR2 SVGEGT. The germline V and J ends were trimmed by 5 bases and 3 bases, with 7 bases remaining between them. CDR3 size: 12 residues. The CDR3 reads CASSRPEETQYF. The CDR3 DNA reads as TGTGCCAGCAGTCGGCCCGAAGAGACCCAGTACTTC.

This clonotype was seen once. The V and J genes are TRBV7-8 and TRBJ1-5; D gene unclear. This CDR3 has 17 amino acids. Germline V lookup: CDR1 SGHVS, CDR2 FQNEAQ. Trimming removed 1 base at V and 7 bases at J, with 20 bases between. The CDR3 loop reads CASSLGGHRLLGQPQHF. The CDR3 coding sequence is TGTGCCAGCAGCTTAGGAGGGCATCGGCTTCTTGGACAGCCCCAGCATTTT.

This clonotype was detected only a few times. V gene TRBV7-2 combines with J gene TRBJ2-1; D is unclear. Germline CDR1 reads SGHTA; CDR2 reads FQGNSA. V lost 6 bases and J 3 bases, leaving 15 bases between the germline ends. This CDR3 spans 15 amino acids. In DNA, the CDR3 is TGTGCCAGCAGTCTTGGGTACTCTTACTACAATGAGCAGTTCTTC. Translating gives CASSLGYSYYNEQFF.

This clonotype was picked up a small number of times. The CDR3 reads CASSEAIAGSQQYF. In DNA form, the CDR3 reads TGTGCCAGCAGTGAAGCTATCGCGGGGAGCCAGCAGTACTTC. The V and J genes are TRBV2 and TRBJ2-7; maybe TRBD2 (6 bases). This CDR3 has 14 residues. Germline V gene sequence: CDR1 SNHLY, CDR2 FYNNEI. V was clipped by 0 bases and J by 8 bases, with 14 bases between them.

The chain employs TRBV20-1 and TRBJ1-2; D is perhaps TRBD1 (5 bases). Germline CDR1 is DFQATT and CDR2 is SNEGSKA (reference sequence). Trimming cost V 5 bases and J 7 bases, with 20 bases left between them. This CDR3 region has 14 residues. The CDR3 bases are TGCAGTGCTCTCGCCCCCGGGCAGGGTCCTGGCTACACCTTC. This codes for CSALAPGQGPGYTF.

The rearrangement uses TRBV7-8 and TRBJ1-1, with 7 bases that match TRBD1. The germline CDR1 and CDR2 sequences are SGHVS and FQNEAQ. J gave up 1 base and V 1 base, and 6 bases lay outside the gene matches. The CDR3 runs to 16 residues. Here the CDR3 reads CASSLVTGASNTEAFF. The CDR3, as DNA: TGTGCCAGCAGCTTAGTCACAGGGGCGTCGAACACTGAAGCTTTCTTT. The full variable domain, completed using reference TRBV7-8 and TRBJ1-1, is GAGVSQSPRYKVAKRGQDVALRCDPISGHVSLFWYQQALGQGPEFLTYFQNEAQLDKSGLPSDRFFAERPEGSVSTLKIQRTQQEDSAVYLCASSLVTGASNTEAFFGQGTRLTVV.

J is TRBJ2-5 and V is TRBV18; D is perhaps TRBD1 (5 bases). Trimming stripped 6 bases from V and 1 base from J, with 12 bases between. CDR3 length: 14 residues. Germline-derived CDR1 and CDR2 are KGHSH and LQKENI. The CDR3 DNA is TGTGCCAGCTCCCCGACAGCCATCCAAGAGACCCAGTACTTC. Its protein is CASSPTAIQETQYF. The variable domain in full, completed from reference TRBV18 and TRBJ2-5, reads NAGVMQNPRHLVRRRGQEARLRCSPMKGHSHVYWYRQLPEEGLKFMVYLQKENIIDESGMPKERFSAEFPKEGPSILRIQQVVRGDSAAYFCASSPTAIQETQYFGPGTRLLVL.

This clonotype was found a few times. This chain links TRBV29-1 with TRBJ2-5; 7 bases agree with TRBD1. This CDR3 is built from 13 residues. V was pared by 3 bases and J by 4 bases, with 5 bases of the junction left unmatched. CDR1 SQVTM and CDR2 ANQGSEA come from the germline V gene. The CDR3 sequence is CSVDMAGGETQYF. CDR3 nucleotide sequence: TGCAGCGTTGATATGGCAGGGGGAGAGACCCAGTACTTC.

This clonotype came up a few times. V usage is TRBV4-2 and J usage is TRBJ2-5; D perhaps matches TRBD2 (5 bases). The CDR3 is 15 residues long. Germline assignment: CDR1 LGHNA and CDR2 YNFKEQ. V lost 0 bases to trimming and J lost 3 bases, with 11 bases between them. This chain's CDR3 is CASSQEGGRKETQYF. The CDR3 region has the DNA TGTGCCAGCAGCCAAGAGGGCGGGCGGAAAGAGACCCAGTACTTC.

This sequence joins TRBV5-5 and TRBJ2-5; TRBD2 aligns across 12 bases. This CDR3 is built from 16 residues. Germline trimming cut 4 bases from V and 5 bases from J; bases unmatched to any gene: 9. The germline V gene has CDR1 SGHKS and CDR2 YYEKEE (reference sequence). CDR3: CASSPRTSGVLETQYF. In DNA form, the CDR3 reads TGTGCCAGCAGCCCCAGGACTAGCGGGGTATTGGAGACCCAGTACTTC.

In this sample, this clonotype turned up a few times. The chain carries TRBV4-1 and TRBJ2-4; 7 bases match TRBD1. The V segment lost 4 bases and the J segment 4 bases; nucleotides outside the gene matches: 10. Germline V gene lookup returns CDR1 MGHRA and CDR2 YSYEKL. The CDR3 consists of 16 residues. The chain's CDR3 is CASSRPGQSGKNIQYF. In nucleotides, the CDR3 is TGCGCCAGCAGCCGACCGGGACAGTCGGGGAAAAACATTCAGTACTTC.

This clonotype was observed a handful of times. The chain couples TRBV12-3 or TRBV12-4 to TRBJ2-2; the D gene could be TRBD1 or TRBD2 (5 bases each). V lost 5 bases and J 5 bases, leaving 33 bases between the germline ends. The CDR3 totals 21 residues. CDR3 protein: CASSEKVLASGSDKPTGELFF. The CDR3 DNA is TGTGCCAGCAGTGAGAAAGTGTTGGCCAGCGGATCGGACAAGCCGACCGGGGAGCTGTTTTTT.

V gene TRBV7-9 combines with J gene TRBJ2-4; possibly TRBD2 for D (5 bases). Germline V gives CDR1 SEHNR, CDR2 FQNEAQ (reference sequence). This CDR3 has 13 amino acids. V shed 0 bases and J shed 8 bases, with 8 bases lying between them. The CDR3 DNA reads as TGTGCCAGCAGCTTAGCGGCGGGTGACATTCAGTACTTC. Translation: CASSLAAGDIQYF.

The chain's CDR3 is CATSDLRSTGKTGELFF. The CDR3 coding sequence is TGTGCCACCAGTGATTTGAGGTCGACAGGCAAAACCGGGGAGCTGTTTTTT. The rearrangement uses TRBV24-1 and TRBJ2-2; D might be TRBD1 (6 bases). V dropped 0 bases and J dropped 5 bases, with 15 bases sitting between them. In germline, CDR1 is KGHDR, CDR2 SFDVKD. The CDR3 consists of 17 residues.

This clonotype was recorded a few times. The CDR3 DNA reads TGTGCCACCAGTGTTGGGACAGGGATCGGGGAGACCCAGTACTTC. Translating gives CATSVGTGIGETQYF. This chain joins TRBV24-1 and TRBJ2-5; 9 bases line up with TRBD1. Germline CDR1 and CDR2: KGHDR and SFDVKD. The junction had 8 bases not matched to a gene; V was cut back by 5 bases and J by 5 bases. The CDR3 runs to 15 residues.

Only a few counts were recorded for this clonotype. J is TRBJ2-7 and V is TRBV20-1; TRBD2 aligns across 10 bases. The J segment lost 2 bases and the V segment lost 7 bases, leaving 5 bases of the junction unmatched. Looked up from germline, CDR1 is DFQATT and CDR2 is SNEGSKA (reference sequence). The CDR3 extends over 13 amino acids. CDR3 nucleotide sequence: TGCAGTGTCCGACTAGCGGGTCCCTACGAGCAGTACTTC. Translation gives CSVRLAGPYEQYF.

Ten or more counts support this clonotype. The chain joins TRBV20-1 to TRBJ2-1; TRBD2 aligns across 13 bases. The ends lost 2 bases at V and 7 bases at J; junction bases unmatched: 2. Germline-derived CDR1 and CDR2 are DFQATT and SNEGSKA (reference sequence). The CDR3 contains 14 residues. In DNA, the CDR3 is TGCAGTGCTAGAACTAGCGGGAGGGGGAATGAGCAGTTCTTC. Translated: CSARTSGRGNEQFF.

This clonotype has a count of ten or more. The chain has TRBV7-2 and TRBJ2-5, with D possibly matching TRBD1 (6 bases). Germline lookup yields CDR1 SGHTA and CDR2 FQGNSA. Deletions cut 6 bases from V and 2 bases from J, with 10 bases between. The CDR3 length is 13 residues. CDR3 bases: TGTGCCAGCAGTCCCGGACAGCAAGAGACCCAGTACTTC. It translates to CASSPGQQETQYF.

Here the CDR3 reads CASSPLPGRSGTEAFF. In DNA form, the CDR3 reads TGTGCCAGCTCACCCTTACCGGGAAGGAGCGGGACTGAAGCTTTCTTT. The chain links TRBV18 to TRBJ1-1, with D hard to call. CDR3 length: 16 residues. Trimming took off 3 bases at V and 5 bases at J, with 19 bases between the two ends. Germline V gives CDR1 KGHSH, CDR2 LQKENI.

The table lists this clonotype with a few counts. The chain couples TRBV5-1 to TRBJ2-4; 9 bases fit TRBD2. Germline CDR1 SGHRS, CDR2 YFSETQ. V dropped 0 bases and J dropped 2; count of bases not matched to a gene: 9. The CDR3 sequence is 18 residues long. The CDR3: CASSLAWAGGPTKNIQYF. CDR3 in DNA: TGCGCCAGCAGCTTGGCCTGGGCGGGAGGGCCAACCAAAAACATTCAGTACTTC. Filled out from reference TRBV5-1 and TRBJ2-4, the complete variable domain reads KAGVTQTPRYLIKTRGQQVTLSCSPISGHRSVSWYQQTPGQGLQFLFEYFSETQRNKGNFPGRFSGRQFSNSRSEMNVSTLELGDSALYLCASSLAWAGGPTKNIQYFGAGTRLSVL.